This T cell receptor beta chain was identified during a study of T cell responses to AZD1222 COVID-19 vaccine. Study as a whole: Researchers grouped second doses given at about 4 or about 12 weeks into one pool. Study results and limitations: Repertoire collection took place solely once the T cell response had peaked. Across the whole spike, CD4 TCRs peaked at regions 160-218 and 743-854. Only a handful of AZD1222 recipients, more than five in all, had baseline seropositivity.

The junction had 6 bases not matched to a gene; V was cut back by 8 bases and J by 4 bases. The CDR3 is made up of 13 amino acids. Germline V gene data show CDR1 as SNHLY and CDR2 as FYNNEI. A word on this clone: The antigen remains unidentified.

Assay used: immunoSEQ multiplex PCR; TCRdb lists only in-frame clones, some missing. The sample shows about 140,000 clones, approximately 92% of them seen only once. The sequence was collected from an adult in good health. This chain uses TRBV2 with TRBJ1-2, with 8 bases identical to TRBD1. This specimen was peripheral blood, taken on day 0 of AZD1222 vaccination. The CDR3 loop is CASRQGIGYGYTF. The CDR3 DNA sequence: TGTGCCAGCCGACAGGGGATCGGCTATGGCTACACCTTC.